The sequence of this TCR beta chain was determined in a study of OX40 agonist ivuxolimab in advanced cancers. Regarding the research as a whole: Ivuxolimab was an agonistic, fully human IgG2 monoclonal antibody directed against OX40 (CD134), a costimulatory receptor. Intravenous ivuxolimab was administered to patients every 2 weeks at six dose levels: 0.01, 0.1, 0.3, 1.5, 3 and 10 mg/kg. Among the roughly 50 dose-escalation patients, around 20 had hepatocellular carcinoma, approximately 15 melanoma, 9 renal cell carcinoma and 9 head and neck cancer. In the dose-escalation cohort, 65% to 85% of patients were male, and the mean age was around 60 years with a range of roughly 20 to 79. Patients were allowed to have had prior anti-PD-1, anti-PD-L1 or anti-CTLA-4 therapy, and 40% of the dose-escalation patients had previously received checkpoint inhibitors. Three dose-escalation patients achieved partial responses, one with hepatocellular carcinoma and two with cutaneous melanoma. Peripheral TCRbeta sequencing was intended to test whether TCR sequence diversity was altered and clonal T-cell expansion was caused by ivuxolimab. The paper covers the monotherapy dose-escalation part of the phase I ivuxolimab trial, which included N ≈ 57 patients.

The paper as a whole reports these results and caveats: In partial responders in the 0.1-3.0 mg/kg groups, normalized peripheral clonal expansion was found to be among the lowest, especially among CD8+ T cells. On average, CD8+ T cells showed more expanded clones than CD4+ T cells after ivuxolimab. The antigen specificity of the peripheral T cells that underwent clonal expansion was not determined. At doses of 0.1 to 3.0 mg/kg, clonal expansion of both CD4+ and CD8+ T cells in blood was seen between baseline and week 6. Low levels of normalized T-cell clonal expansion were also shown by some nonresponding patients.

Comment on this clone: No cognate antigen has been identified for it. No quality values exist for individual bases; no much larger clone is one base distant.

To sequence the TCRbeta CDR3 region, genomic DNA was isolated from the sorted cells. The immunoSEQ Assay was used to sequence the TCRbeta CDR3 regions. The source is immuneACCESS, and TCRdb retained only in-frame sequences with V and J called. Part of the clones is not carried over; for the studies checked, unresolved V genes explain less than half of this, and the remainder is unexplained. The sample table lists 30,000 to 40,000 clones, more than 70% of them with a count of one. The ten largest clones take up approximately 26% of the sample. The trial excluded patients who had a history of autoimmune disease or who were on systemic immunosuppression. Peripheral blood for TCR sequencing was collected from all dose cohorts at baseline, on cycle 4 day 1, and on cycle 7 day 1. Samples were obtained from an open-label, multicenter, first-in-human phase I dose-escalation trial of ivuxolimab. Adults with locally advanced or metastatic melanoma, renal cell, hepatocellular, or head and neck squamous cell carcinoma were enrolled in the trial. Before TCR sequencing, CD4+ T cells and CD8+ T cells were sorted from peripheral blood as separate populations.

V was cut back by 3 bases and J by 6 bases, leaving a gap of 17 bases between them. From its cysteine to its phenylalanine, the CDR3 spans 16 amino acids. Only the CDR3 part of the read is kept: 48 bases, read in frame from the first base. CDR1 LNHDA and CDR2 SQIVND were looked up in the germline V gene (reference sequence). The rearranged segments are TRBV19 and TRBJ2-2; the D region possibly corresponds to TRBD1 (6 bases align). The sample here was CD4+ or CD8+ T cells sorted from blood, taken in a trial of the OX40 agonist ivuxolimab. This receptor was obtained from an adult with an advanced solid tumor such as melanoma, head and neck, liver or kidney cancer. The CDR3 here reads CASSMTAGAGAGELFF. The DNA is as follows: TGTGCCAGTAGTATGACGGCAGGGGCTGGGGCCGGGGAGCTGTTTTTT.